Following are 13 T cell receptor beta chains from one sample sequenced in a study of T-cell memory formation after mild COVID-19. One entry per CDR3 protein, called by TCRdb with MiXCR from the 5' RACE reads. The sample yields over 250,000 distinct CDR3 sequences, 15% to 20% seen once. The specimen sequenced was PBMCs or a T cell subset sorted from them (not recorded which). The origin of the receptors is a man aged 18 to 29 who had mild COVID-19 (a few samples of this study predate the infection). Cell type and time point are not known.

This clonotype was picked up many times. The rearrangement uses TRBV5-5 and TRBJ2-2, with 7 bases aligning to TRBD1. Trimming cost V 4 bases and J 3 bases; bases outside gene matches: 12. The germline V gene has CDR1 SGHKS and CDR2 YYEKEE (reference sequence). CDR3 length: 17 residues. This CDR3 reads CASSRLPGQSYTGELFF. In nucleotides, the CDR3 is TGTGCCAGCAGCCGCCTACCGGGACAGTCTTACACCGGGGAGCTGTTTTTT.

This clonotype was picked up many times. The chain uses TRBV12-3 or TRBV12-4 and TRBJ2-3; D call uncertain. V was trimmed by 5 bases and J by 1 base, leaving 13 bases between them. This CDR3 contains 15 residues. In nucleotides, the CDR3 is TGTGCCAGCAGTCCATACTTAAAGCGCACAGATACGCAGTATTTT. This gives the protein CASSPYLKRTDTQYF.

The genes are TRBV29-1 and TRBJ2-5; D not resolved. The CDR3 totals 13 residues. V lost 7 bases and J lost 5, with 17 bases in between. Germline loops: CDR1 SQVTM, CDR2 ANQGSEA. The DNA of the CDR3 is TGCAGCGCCCAAATCTCCGGGTGGGAGACCCAGTACTTC. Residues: CSAQISGWETQYF.

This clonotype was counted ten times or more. The CDR3: CASSLGGHKNEQFF. CDR3 sequence (DNA): TGCGCCAGCAGCTTAGGAGGACATAAGAATGAGCAGTTCTTC. The chain couples TRBV5-1 to TRBJ2-1, with D perhaps matching TRBD1 or TRBD2 (5 bases each). The CDR3 contains 14 residues. The germline V gene encodes CDR1 SGHRS and CDR2 YFSETQ. V lost 2 bases and J lost 7, with 13 bases in between.

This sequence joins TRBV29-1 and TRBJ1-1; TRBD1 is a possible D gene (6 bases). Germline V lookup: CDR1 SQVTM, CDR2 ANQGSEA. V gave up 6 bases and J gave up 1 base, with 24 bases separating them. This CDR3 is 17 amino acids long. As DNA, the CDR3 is TGCAGCGTCGCTTTAGGGGAGTCGACAGGTACGAACACTGAAGCTTTCTTT. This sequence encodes CSVALGESTGTNTEAFF.

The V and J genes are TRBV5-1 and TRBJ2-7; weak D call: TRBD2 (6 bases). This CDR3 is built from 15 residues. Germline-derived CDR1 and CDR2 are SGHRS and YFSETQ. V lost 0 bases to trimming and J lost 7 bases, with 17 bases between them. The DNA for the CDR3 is TGCGCCAGCAGCTTGGCTGGTCGGGGCGCGGGGGAGCAGTACGTC. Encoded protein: CASSLAGRGAGEQYV.

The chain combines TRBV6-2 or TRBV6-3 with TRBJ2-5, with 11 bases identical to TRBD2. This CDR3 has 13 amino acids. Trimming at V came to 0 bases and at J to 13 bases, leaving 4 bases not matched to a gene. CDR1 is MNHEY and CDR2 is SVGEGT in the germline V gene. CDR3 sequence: CASSYSRLAGLYF. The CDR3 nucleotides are TGTGCCAGCAGTTACTCGAGACTAGCGGGATTGTACTTC.

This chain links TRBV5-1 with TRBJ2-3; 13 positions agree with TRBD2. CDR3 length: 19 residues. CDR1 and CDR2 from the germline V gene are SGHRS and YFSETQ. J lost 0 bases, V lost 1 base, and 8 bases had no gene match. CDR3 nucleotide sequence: TGCGCCAGCAGCTTGATGGGACTAGCGGGGCCGGTGAGCACAGATACGCAGTATTTT. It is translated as CASSLMGLAGPVSTDTQYF.

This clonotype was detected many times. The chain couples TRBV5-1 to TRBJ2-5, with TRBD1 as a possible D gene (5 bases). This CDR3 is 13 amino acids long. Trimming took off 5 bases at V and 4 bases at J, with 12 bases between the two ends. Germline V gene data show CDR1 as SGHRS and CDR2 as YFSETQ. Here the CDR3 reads CASSSRVGETQYF. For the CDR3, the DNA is TGCGCCAGCAGTTCCAGGGTAGGAGAGACCCAGTACTTC.

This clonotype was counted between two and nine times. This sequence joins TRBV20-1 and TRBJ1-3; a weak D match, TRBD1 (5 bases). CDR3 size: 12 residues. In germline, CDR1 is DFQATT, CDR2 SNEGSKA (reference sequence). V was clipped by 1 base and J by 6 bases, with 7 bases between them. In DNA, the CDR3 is TGCAGTGCTAGAGCCAGGGTAAACACCATATATTTT. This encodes CSARARVNTIYF.

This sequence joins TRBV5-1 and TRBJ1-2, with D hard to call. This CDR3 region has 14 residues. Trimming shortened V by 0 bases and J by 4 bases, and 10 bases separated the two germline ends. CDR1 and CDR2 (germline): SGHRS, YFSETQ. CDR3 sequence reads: CASSLGQATYGYTF. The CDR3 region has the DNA TGCGCCAGCAGCTTGGGGCAGGCCACCTATGGCTACACCTTC.

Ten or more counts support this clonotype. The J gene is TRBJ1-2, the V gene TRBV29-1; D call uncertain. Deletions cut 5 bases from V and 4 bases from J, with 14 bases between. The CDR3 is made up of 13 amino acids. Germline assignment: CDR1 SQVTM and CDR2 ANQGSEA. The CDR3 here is CSVPRDGPYGYTF. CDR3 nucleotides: TGCAGCGTTCCACGCGACGGACCCTATGGCTACACCTTC.

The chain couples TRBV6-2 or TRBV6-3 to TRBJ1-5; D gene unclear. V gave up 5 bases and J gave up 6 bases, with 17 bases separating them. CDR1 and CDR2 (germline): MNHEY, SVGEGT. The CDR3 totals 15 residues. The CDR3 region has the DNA TGTGCCAGCAGTCCACCCCCAGACGGGCGTCAGCCCCAGCATTTT. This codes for CASSPPPDGRQPQHF.